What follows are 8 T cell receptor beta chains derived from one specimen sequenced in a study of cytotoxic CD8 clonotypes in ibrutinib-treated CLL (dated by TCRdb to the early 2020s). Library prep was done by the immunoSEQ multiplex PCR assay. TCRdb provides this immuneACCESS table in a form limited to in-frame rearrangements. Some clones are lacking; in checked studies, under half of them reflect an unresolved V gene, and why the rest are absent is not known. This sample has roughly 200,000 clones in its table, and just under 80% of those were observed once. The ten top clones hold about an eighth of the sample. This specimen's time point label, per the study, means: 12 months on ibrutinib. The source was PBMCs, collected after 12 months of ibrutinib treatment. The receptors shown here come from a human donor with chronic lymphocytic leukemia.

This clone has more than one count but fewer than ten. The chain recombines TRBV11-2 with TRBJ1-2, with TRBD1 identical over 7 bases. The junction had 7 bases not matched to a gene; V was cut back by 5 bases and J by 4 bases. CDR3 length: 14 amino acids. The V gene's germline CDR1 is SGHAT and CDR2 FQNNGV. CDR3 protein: CASSAGTASYGYTF. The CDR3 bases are TGTGCCAGCAGCGCAGGGACAGCTAGCTATGGCTACACCTTC.

The CDR3 here is CASSRGIRNTEAFF. The CDR3 DNA reads TGTGCCAGCAGCCGGGGGATCCGGAACACTGAAGCTTTCTTT. The V and J genes are TRBV5-6 and TRBJ1-1, with a possible D match to TRBD1 (5 bases). The germline gives CDR1 SGHDT, CDR2 YYEEEE. The ends were cut back, 4 bases at V and 1 base at J, with 11 bases in the middle. CDR3 length: 14 residues. Using reference TRBV5-6 and TRBJ1-1 for the parts outside the CDR3, the full variable domain is DAGVTQSPTHLIKTRGQQVTLRCSPKSGHDTVSWYQQALGQGPQFIFQYYEEEERQRGNFPDRFSGHQFPNYSSELNVNALLLGDSALYLCASSRGIRNTEAFFGQGTRLTVV.

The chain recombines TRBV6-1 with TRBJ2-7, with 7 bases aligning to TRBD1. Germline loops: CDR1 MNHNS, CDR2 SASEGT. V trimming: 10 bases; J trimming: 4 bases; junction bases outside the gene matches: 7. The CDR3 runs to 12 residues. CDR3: CATGTAVYEQYF. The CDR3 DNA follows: TGTGCCACCGGGACAGCGGTTTACGAGCAGTACTTC.

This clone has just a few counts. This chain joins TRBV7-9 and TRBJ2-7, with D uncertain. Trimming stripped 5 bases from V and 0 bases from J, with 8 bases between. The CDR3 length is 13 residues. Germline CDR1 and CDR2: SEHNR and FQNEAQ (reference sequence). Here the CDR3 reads CASSTWPSYEQYF. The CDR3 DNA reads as TGTGCCAGCAGCACGTGGCCCTCCTACGAGCAGTACTTC. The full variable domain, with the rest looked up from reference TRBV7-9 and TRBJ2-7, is DTGVSQNPRHKITKRGQNVTFRCDPISEHNRLYWYRQTLGQGPEFLTYFQNEAQLEKSRLLSDRFSAERPKGSFSTLEIQRTEQGDSAMYLCASSTWPSYEQYFGPGTRLTVT.

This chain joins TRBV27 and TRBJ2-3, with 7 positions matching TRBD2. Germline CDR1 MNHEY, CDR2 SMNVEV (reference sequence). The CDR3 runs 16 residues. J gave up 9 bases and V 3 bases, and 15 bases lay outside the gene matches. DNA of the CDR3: TGTGCCAGCAGTTTGGGGGGAGGGGACCTTTGGGGCACGCAGTATTTT. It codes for CASSLGGGDLWGTQYF.

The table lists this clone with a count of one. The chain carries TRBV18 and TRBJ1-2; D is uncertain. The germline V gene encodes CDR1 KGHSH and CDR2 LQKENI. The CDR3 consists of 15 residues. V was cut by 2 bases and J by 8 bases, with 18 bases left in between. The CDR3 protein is CASSPVGQEPWGYTF. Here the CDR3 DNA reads TGTGCCAGCTCACCAGTTGGTCAGGAGCCGTGGGGCTACACCTTC. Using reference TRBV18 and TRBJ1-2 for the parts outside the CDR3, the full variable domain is NAGVMQNPRHLVRRRGQEARLRCSPMKGHSHVYWYRQLPEEGLKFMVYLQKENIIDESGMPKERFSAEFPKEGPSILRIQQVVRGDSAAYFCASSPVGQEPWGYTFGSGTRLTVV.

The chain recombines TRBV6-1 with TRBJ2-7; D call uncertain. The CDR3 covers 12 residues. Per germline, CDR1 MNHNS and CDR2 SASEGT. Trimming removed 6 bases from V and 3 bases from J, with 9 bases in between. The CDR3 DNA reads TGTGCCAGCAGGGACGCAATCTACGAGCAGTACTTC. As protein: CASRDAIYEQYF.

The CDR3, as DNA: TGTGCCAGCACCCAAATGGGGGGGGCCTCCTACAATGAGCAGTTCTTC. It specifies CASTQMGGASYNEQFF. The chain combines TRBV7-3 with TRBJ2-1; weak D call: TRBD2 (7 bases). CDR3 length: 16 residues. V was clipped by 7 bases and J by 0 bases, with 16 bases between them. The germline CDR1 and CDR2 sequences are SGHTA and FQGTGA.